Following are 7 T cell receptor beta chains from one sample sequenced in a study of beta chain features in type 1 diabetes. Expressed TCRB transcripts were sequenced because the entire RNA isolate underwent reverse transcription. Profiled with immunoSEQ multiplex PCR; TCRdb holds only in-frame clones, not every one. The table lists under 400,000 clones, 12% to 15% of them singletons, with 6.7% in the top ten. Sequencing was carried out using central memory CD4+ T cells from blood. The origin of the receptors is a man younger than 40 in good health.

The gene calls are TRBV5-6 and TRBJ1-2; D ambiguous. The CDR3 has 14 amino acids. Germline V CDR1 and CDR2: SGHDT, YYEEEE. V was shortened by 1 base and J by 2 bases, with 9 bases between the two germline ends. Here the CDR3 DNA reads TGTGCCAGCAGCTTGCGACACGGCAACTATGGCTACACCTTC. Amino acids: CASSLRHGNYGYTF.

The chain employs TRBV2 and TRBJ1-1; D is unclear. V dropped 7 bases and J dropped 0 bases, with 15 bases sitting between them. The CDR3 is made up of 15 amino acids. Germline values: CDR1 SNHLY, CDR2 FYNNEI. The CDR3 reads CASTPDRLMNTEAFF. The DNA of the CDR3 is TGTGCCAGCACGCCCGACCGGCTGATGAACACTGAAGCTTTCTTT.

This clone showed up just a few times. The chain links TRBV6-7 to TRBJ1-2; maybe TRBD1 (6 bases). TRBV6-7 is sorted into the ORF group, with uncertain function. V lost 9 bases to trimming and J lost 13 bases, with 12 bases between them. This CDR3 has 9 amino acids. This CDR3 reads CARTQGSTF. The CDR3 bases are TGTGCCAGAACACAGGGTTCCACCTTC.

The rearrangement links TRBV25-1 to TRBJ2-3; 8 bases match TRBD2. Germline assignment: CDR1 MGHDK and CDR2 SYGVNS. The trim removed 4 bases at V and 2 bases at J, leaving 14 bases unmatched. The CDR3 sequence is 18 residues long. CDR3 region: CASSAHRSSGSYTDTQYF. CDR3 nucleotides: TGTGCCAGCAGTGCCCACCGATCGAGCGGGAGCTACACAGATACGCAGTATTTT.

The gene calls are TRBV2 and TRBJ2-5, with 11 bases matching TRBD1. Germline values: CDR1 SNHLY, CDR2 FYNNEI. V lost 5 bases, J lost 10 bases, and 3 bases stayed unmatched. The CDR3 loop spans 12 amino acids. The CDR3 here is CASSRDRGDQYF. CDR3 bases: TGTGCCAGCAGTCGGGACAGGGGGGACCAGTACTTC.

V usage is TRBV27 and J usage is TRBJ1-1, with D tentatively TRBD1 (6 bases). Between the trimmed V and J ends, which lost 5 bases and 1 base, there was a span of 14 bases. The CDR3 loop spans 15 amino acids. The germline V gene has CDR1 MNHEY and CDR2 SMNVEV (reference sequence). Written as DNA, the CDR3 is TGTGCCAGCAGTACCCGAGGGGGTGGGAACACTGAAGCTTTCTTT. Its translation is CASSTRGGGNTEAFF.

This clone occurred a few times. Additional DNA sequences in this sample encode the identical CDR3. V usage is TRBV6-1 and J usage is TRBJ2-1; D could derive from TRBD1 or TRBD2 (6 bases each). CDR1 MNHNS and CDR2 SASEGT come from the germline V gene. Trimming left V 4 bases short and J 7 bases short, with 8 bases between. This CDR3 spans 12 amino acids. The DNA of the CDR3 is TGTGCCAGCAGTGGGGGGGCTAATGAGCAGTTCTTC. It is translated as CASSGGANEQFF.